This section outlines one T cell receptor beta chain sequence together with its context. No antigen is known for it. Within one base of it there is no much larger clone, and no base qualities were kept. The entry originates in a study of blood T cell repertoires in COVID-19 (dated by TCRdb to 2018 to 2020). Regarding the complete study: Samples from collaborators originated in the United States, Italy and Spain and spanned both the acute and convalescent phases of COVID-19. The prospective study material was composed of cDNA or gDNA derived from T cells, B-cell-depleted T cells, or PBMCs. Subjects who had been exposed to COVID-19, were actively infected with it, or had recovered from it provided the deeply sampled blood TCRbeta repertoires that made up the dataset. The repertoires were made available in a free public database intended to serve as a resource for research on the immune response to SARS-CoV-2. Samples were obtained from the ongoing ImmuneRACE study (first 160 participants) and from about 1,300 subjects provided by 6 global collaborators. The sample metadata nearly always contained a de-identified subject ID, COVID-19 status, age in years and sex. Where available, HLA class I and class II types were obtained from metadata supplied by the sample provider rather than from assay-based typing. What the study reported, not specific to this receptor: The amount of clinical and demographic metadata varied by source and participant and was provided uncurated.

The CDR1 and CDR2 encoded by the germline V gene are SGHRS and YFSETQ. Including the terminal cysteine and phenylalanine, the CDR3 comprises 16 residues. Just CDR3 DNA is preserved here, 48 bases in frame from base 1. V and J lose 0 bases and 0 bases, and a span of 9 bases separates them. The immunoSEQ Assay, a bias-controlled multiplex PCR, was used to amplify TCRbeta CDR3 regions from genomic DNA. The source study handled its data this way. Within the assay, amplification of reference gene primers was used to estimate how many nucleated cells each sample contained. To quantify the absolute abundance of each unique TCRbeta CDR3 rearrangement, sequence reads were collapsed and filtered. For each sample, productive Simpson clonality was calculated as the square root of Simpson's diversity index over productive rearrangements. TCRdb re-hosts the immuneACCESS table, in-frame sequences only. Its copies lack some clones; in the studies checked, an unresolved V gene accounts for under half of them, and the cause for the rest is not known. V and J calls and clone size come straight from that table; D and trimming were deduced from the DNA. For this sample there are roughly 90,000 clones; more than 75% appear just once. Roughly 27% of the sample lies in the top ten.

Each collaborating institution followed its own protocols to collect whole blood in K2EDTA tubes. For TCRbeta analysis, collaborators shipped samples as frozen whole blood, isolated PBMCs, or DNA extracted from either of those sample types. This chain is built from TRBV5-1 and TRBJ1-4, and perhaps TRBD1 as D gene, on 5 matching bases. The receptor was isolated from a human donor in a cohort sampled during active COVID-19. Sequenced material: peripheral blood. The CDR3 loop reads CASSLVGLATNEKLFF. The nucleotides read TGCGCCAGCAGCTTGGTGGGGCTTGCAACTAATGAAAAACTGTTTTTT.